The 13 T cell receptor beta chains listed next were all sequenced from one sample in a study of shared clonotypes between healthy human individuals. Naive CD8 isolation took CD45RO-negative cells positively selected for CCR7 and excluded terminally differentiated effector memory CD45RA+ cells. TCRdb's copy holds only in-frame clones and misses some; the assay was immunoSEQ multiplex PCR. The data contain about 2.1 million clones, around 95% of them singletons. Sequencing used naive CD8+ T cells from PBMCs. The receptors stem from a young man in good health. Some clones in this sample may be carry-over from other donors' samples.

The chain has TRBV27 and TRBJ1-3; D not resolved. The CDR3 contains 11 residues. Germline CDR1 MNHEY, CDR2 SMNVEV (reference sequence). Between the trimmed V and J ends, which lost 5 bases and 3 bases, there was a span of 2 bases. CDR3 sequence: CASSNGNTIYF. DNA for the CDR3: TGTGCCAGCAGTAATGGAAACACCATATATTTT.

The CDR3 is CASSSGRDGGSPLHF. Here the CDR3 DNA reads TGTGCCAGCAGCTCCGGACGGGACGGAGGTTCACCCCTCCACTTT. The chain is built from TRBV7-9 and TRBJ1-6, with D perhaps matching TRBD1 (5 bases). CDR3 length: 15 amino acids. The V gene's germline CDR1 is SEHNR and CDR2 FQNEAQ (reference sequence). V was trimmed by 4 bases and J by 9 bases, leaving 16 bases between them. The whole variable domain, remainder taken from reference TRBV7-9 and TRBJ1-6, is DTGVSQNPRHKITKRGQNVTFRCDPISEHNRLYWYRQTLGQGPEFLTYFQNEAQLEKSRLLSDRFSAERPKGSFSTLEIQRTEQGDSAMYLCASSSGRDGGSPLHFGNGTRLTVT.

This chain joins TRBV2 and TRBJ2-1, with 10 bases lining up with TRBD2. The length of the CDR3 is 16 residues. CDR1 SNHLY and CDR2 FYNNEI come from the germline V gene. V dropped 2 bases and J dropped 6; count of bases not matched to a gene: 7. The CDR3 reads CASSERSGRAPNEQFF. The CDR3 DNA sequence: TGTGCCAGCAGTGAACGGAGCGGGAGGGCACCCAATGAGCAGTTCTTC.

The chain couples TRBV5-1 to TRBJ2-7; 7 positions match TRBD2. CDR1 is SGHRS, CDR2 YFSETQ, per germline. This CDR3 has 13 amino acids. J lost 0 bases, V lost 4 bases, and 1 base had no gene match. CDR3 bases: TGCGCCAGCAGCCCTAGCGGCTCCTACGAGCAGTACTTC. Protein sequence: CASSPSGSYEQYF.

The chain has TRBV7-9 and TRBJ2-7; tentatively, D is TRBD2 (6 bases). Trimming pared 5 bases from V and 4 bases from J, leaving 21 bases between. CDR1 and CDR2 from the germline V gene are SEHNR and FQNEAQ (reference sequence). This CDR3 is built from 16 residues. CDR3 DNA sequence: TGTGCCAGCAGCAACCTAAGAATTGGACTACCGTACGAGCAGTACTTC. It codes for CASSNLRIGLPYEQYF.

In its sample, this clone was seen once. The genes are TRBV29-1 and TRBJ2-1, with 16 positions matching TRBD2. This CDR3 is built from 13 residues. In germline, CDR1 is SQVTM, CDR2 ANQGSEA. V lost 3 bases, J lost 15 bases, and 5 bases stayed unmatched. The CDR3 loop is CSVDPGLAGGRFF. CDR3 in DNA: TGCAGCGTTGACCCGGGACTAGCGGGAGGGCGGTTCTTC.

This chain uses TRBV6-5 with TRBJ1-5; 8 bases match TRBD1. After removal of 6 bases from V and 0 bases from J, the junction contained 4 bases not matched to a gene. CDR1 MNHEY and CDR2 SVGAGI come from the germline V gene. This CDR3 spans 15 amino acids. CDR3 protein: CASSPQGASNQPQHF. The CDR3 DNA reads TGTGCCAGCAGCCCCCAGGGGGCTAGCAATCAGCCCCAGCATTTT.

In its sample, this clone was seen once. The chain is built from TRBV15 and TRBJ2-1, with a tentative D call TRBD2 (6 bases). V was clipped by 2 bases and J by 0 bases, with 17 bases between them. The CDR3 length is 18 residues. Per germline, CDR1 LNHNV and CDR2 YYDKDF (reference sequence). The CDR3 sequence is CATSRWAPIAVSYNEQFF. DNA of the CDR3: TGTGCCACCAGCAGATGGGCCCCCATAGCGGTCTCCTACAATGAGCAGTTCTTC.

The chain employs TRBV18 and TRBJ1-3; D may be TRBD1 (5 bases). The germline V gene has CDR1 KGHSH and CDR2 LQKENI. This CDR3 contains 16 residues. Trimming left V 3 bases short and J 11 bases short, with 23 bases between. CDR3 protein: CASSPPRGLPGVAIYF. Here the CDR3 DNA reads TGTGCCAGCTCACCTCCGAGGGGACTTCCAGGTGTCGCCATATATTTT.

This clone was recorded only once. This sequence joins TRBV7-9 and TRBJ2-7, with 9 bases matching TRBD1. This CDR3 region has 15 residues. Germline loops: CDR1 SEHNR, CDR2 FQNEAQ (reference sequence). With V trimmed by 1 base and J by 6 bases, 7 bases remained unmatched. CDR3 protein: CASSLGYRGQGEQYF. The CDR3 DNA reads TGTGCCAGCAGCTTAGGTTACAGGGGGCAGGGCGAGCAGTACTTC.

This clone was picked up one time. The rearrangement links TRBV27 to TRBJ1-4, with D unresolved. The CDR3 is 15 amino acids. V was shortened by 6 bases and J by 8 bases, with 19 bases between the two germline ends. Germline V gene sequence: CDR1 MNHEY, CDR2 SMNVEV (reference sequence). CDR3 nucleotide sequence: TGTGCCAGCAGACCCGCGGGCTCATCAAAGGAAAAACTGTTTTTT. Its translation: CASRPAGSSKEKLFF.

J is TRBJ2-3 and V is TRBV7-9; possibly TRBD1 for D (6 bases). The ends were cut back, 4 bases at V and 0 bases at J, with 20 bases in the middle. The CDR3 is 18 residues long. Germline loops: CDR1 SEHNR, CDR2 FQNEAQ (reference sequence). CDR3 loop: CASSSPGDILTSTDTQYF. The DNA for the CDR3 is TGTGCCAGCAGCTCGCCCGGGGACATTCTAACTAGCACAGATACGCAGTATTTT. The full variable domain, completed using reference TRBV7-9 and TRBJ2-3, is DTGVSQNPRHKITKRGQNVTFRCDPISEHNRLYWYRQTLGQGPEFLTYFQNEAQLEKSRLLSDRFSAERPKGSFSTLEIQRTEQGDSAMYLCASSSPGDILTSTDTQYFGPGTRLTVL.

The V call is TRBV7-8, the J call TRBJ2-4; 8 nucleotides agree with TRBD1. Germline assignment: CDR1 SGHVS and CDR2 FQNEAQ. The V gene end was trimmed by 8 bases and the J gene end by 7 bases; junction bases not matched to a gene: 16. This CDR3 is built from 16 residues. CDR3 nucleotide sequence: TGTGCCAGCGGACAGGGCGCTACGATCATAGGGAACATTCAGTACTTC. This sequence encodes CASGQGATIIGNIQYF.